This T cell receptor (beta chain) appears in the sequencing data of a study of radiation and T cells in renal cell carcinoma. In the study overall: Nephrectomy followed 15 Gy stereotactic body radiation by 4 weeks.

This table comes from immunoSEQ multiplex PCR, and its TCRdb copy is limited to in-frame clones, with some not included. The table records about 91,000 clones, about four fifths of them present only once. This clone has only one observation. Antigen: not known. Trimming left V 5 bases short and J 3 bases short, with 9 bases between. Germline CDR1 and CDR2: SGDLS and YYNGEE. CDR3 length: 13 amino acids. Time point defined: baseline pretreatment blood. This sample's treatment: 15 Gy SBRT to primary tumor, nephrectomy 4 weeks later. Radiation-treated patients gave blood at baseline, week 2 and week 4. The tumor was a clear cell renal cell carcinoma. Study-wide points: In blood, top tumor clones expanded by 2 weeks, shrinking by 4.

J is TRBJ1-5 and V is TRBV9; D perhaps matches TRBD1 (5 bases). Sequences were derived from blood, sampled from a patient whose treatment included radiotherapy and nephrectomy. The source is a man in his 60s with renal cell carcinoma. The CDR3 here is CASSTTVNQPQHF. For the CDR3, the DNA is TGTGCCAGCAGTACGACAGTCAATCAGCCCCAGCATTTT.